Listed here are 11 T cell receptor beta chains from one sample, sequenced in a study of shared clonotypes between healthy human individuals. Libraries were prepared by immunoSEQ multiplex PCR; TCRdb keeps only in-frame clonotypes and omits some of them. This table has approximately 350,000 clones, under 80% appearing once. Sequencing was done on a sample of memory CD4+ T cells sorted from blood. Subset noted: CD45RA-negative fraction. These receptors were taken from a man younger than 40 in good health.

The chain recombines TRBV7-9 with TRBJ2-5; 7 bases match TRBD1. From germline, CDR1 is SEHNR and CDR2 FQNEAQ (reference sequence). This CDR3 has 14 residues. V lost 4 bases to trimming and J lost 1 base; unmatched junction nucleotides: 3. In nucleotides, the CDR3 is TGTGCCAGCAGCTCGGGACAGATCCAAGAGACCCAGTACTTC. This gives the protein CASSSGQIQETQYF.

The chain is built from TRBV5-8 and TRBJ2-5; D perhaps matches TRBD2 (6 bases). Deletions cut 1 base from V and 1 base from J, with 11 bases between. Germline assignment: CDR1 SGHTS and CDR2 YDEGEE. There are 15 residues in the CDR3. DNA for the CDR3: TGTGCCAGCAGCTTGTTGACAGCGGGCCAAGAGACCCAGTACTTC. It specifies CASSLLTAGQETQYF.

V is TRBV5-1 and J is TRBJ1-5, with D unclear. CDR1 is SGHRS, CDR2 YFSETQ, per germline. Trimming took 7 bases from V and 1 from J, leaving 15 bases between them. This CDR3 has 15 residues. The CDR3 region has the DNA TGCGCCAGCTCCTCGGACGGAGGGAGCAATCAGCCCCAGCATTTT. Its protein product is CASSSDGGSNQPQHF.

J is TRBJ2-2 and V is TRBV18; tentative D call: TRBD1 (6 bases). The CDR3 runs to 14 residues. Looked up from germline, CDR1 is KGHSH and CDR2 is LQKENI. V lost 6 bases and J 4 bases, leaving 12 bases between the germline ends. The CDR3 region is CASSLGASTGELFF. The CDR3 DNA is TGTGCCAGCTCCCTGGGGGCTTCCACCGGGGAGCTGTTTTTT.

A single count supports this clone. The V gene is TRBV7-2, the J gene TRBJ2-1; 8 nucleotides match TRBD2. The CDR3 sequence is 16 residues long. Germline V gene data show CDR1 as SGHTA and CDR2 as FQGNSA. Trimming cost V 5 bases and J 7 bases; bases outside gene matches: 13. This CDR3 reads CASSQSGTRGLNEQFF. The CDR3 region has the DNA TGTGCCAGCAGCCAGTCCGGGACTAGAGGACTAAATGAGCAGTTCTTC. The whole variable domain, filled in from reference TRBV7-2 and TRBJ2-1, reads GAGVSQSPSNKVTEKGKDVELRCDPISGHTALYWYRQSLGQGLEFLIYFQGNSAPDKSGLPSDRFSAERTGGSVSTLTIQRTQQEDSAVYLCASSQSGTRGLNEQFFGPGTRLTVL.

The rearrangement links TRBV5-1 to TRBJ1-5; D might be TRBD1 (6 bases). The CDR3 is 15 residues long. Germline values: CDR1 SGHRS, CDR2 YFSETQ. The V and J ends lost 2 bases and 4 bases respectively, with 13 bases between them. The CDR3 reads CASSFAGDGNQPQHF. CDR3 DNA sequence: TGCGCCAGCAGCTTCGCAGGGGATGGTAATCAGCCCCAGCATTTT.

The rearrangement links TRBV11-2 to TRBJ2-5, with 8 bases identical to TRBD1. This CDR3 is built from 13 residues. Germline assignment: CDR1 SGHAT and CDR2 FQNNGV. Losses at the gene ends were 7 bases for V and 5 bases for J; bases not matched to a gene: 6. CDR3 DNA sequence: TGTGCCAGCACCAGGGGGCAATTGGAGACCCAGTACTTC. It is translated as CASTRGQLETQYF. The full variable domain, completed using reference TRBV11-2 and TRBJ2-5, is EAGVAQSPRYKIIEKRQSVAFWCNPISGHATLYWYQQILGQGPKLLIQFQNNGVVDDSQLPKDRFSAERLKGVDSTLKIQPAKLEDSAVYLCASTRGQLETQYFGPGTRLLVL.

The chain couples TRBV6-5 to TRBJ2-5; TRBD2 matches at 7 bases. Looked up from germline, CDR1 is MNHEY and CDR2 is SVGAGI. The CDR3 extends over 13 amino acids. V trimming: 5 bases; J trimming: 3 bases; junction bases outside the gene matches: 3. CDR3 sequence: CASSRGVKETQYF. CDR3 coding DNA: TGTGCCAGCAGTCGGGGGGTCAAAGAGACCCAGTACTTC.

The J gene is TRBJ1-5, the V gene TRBV10-1; D gene unclear. The V end lost 4 bases, the J end lost 4 bases, and 8 bases lay between the germline ends. The CDR3 is 13 residues long. Germline values: CDR1 WNHNN, CDR2 SYGVQD (reference sequence). The chain's CDR3 is CASSVSGNQPQHF. CDR3 DNA sequence: TGCGCCAGCAGTGTGTCGGGGAATCAGCCCCAGCATTTT.

The chain couples TRBV5-4 to TRBJ2-2, with D uncertain. The CDR3 is 16 amino acids. The germline CDR1 and CDR2 sequences are SGHNT and YYREEE (reference sequence). Between the trimmed V and J ends, which lost 1 base and 0 bases, there was a span of 10 bases. The CDR3 loop is CASSLKSGANTGELFF. The CDR3 nucleotides are TGTGCCAGCAGCTTGAAGTCCGGCGCGAACACCGGGGAGCTGTTTTTT.

This clone was seen just once. This chain joins TRBV10-3 and TRBJ1-5; no clear D. The CDR3 loop spans 13 amino acids. V was pared by 5 bases and J by 1 base, with 6 bases between. Germline V gives CDR1 ENHRY, CDR2 SYGVKD. CDR3 sequence (DNA): TGTGCCATCAGTTCTACCAGCAATCAGCCCCAGCATTTT. It specifies CAISSTSNQPQHF.